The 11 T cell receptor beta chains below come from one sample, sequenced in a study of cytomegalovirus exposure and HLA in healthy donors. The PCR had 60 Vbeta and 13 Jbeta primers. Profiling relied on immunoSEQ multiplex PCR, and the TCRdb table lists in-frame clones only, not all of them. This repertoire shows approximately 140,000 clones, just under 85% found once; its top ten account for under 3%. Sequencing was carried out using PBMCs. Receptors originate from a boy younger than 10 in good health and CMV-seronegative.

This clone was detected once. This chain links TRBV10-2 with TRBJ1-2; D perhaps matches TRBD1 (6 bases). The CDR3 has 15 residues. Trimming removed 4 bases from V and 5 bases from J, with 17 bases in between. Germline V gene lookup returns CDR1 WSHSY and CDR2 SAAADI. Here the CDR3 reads CASSARQELLYGYTF. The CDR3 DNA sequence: TGCGCCAGCAGTGCCCGACAGGAGCTTTTATATGGCTACACCTTC.

The CDR3 nucleotides are TGTGCCAGCAGCGTTCATTCCACAGATACGCAGTATTTT. It specifies CASSVHSTDTQYF. The chain recombines TRBV9 with TRBJ2-3; no definite D call. V was clipped by 2 bases and J by 2 bases, with 6 bases between them. CDR1 and CDR2 (germline): SGDLS, YYNGEE. The CDR3 is 13 residues long.

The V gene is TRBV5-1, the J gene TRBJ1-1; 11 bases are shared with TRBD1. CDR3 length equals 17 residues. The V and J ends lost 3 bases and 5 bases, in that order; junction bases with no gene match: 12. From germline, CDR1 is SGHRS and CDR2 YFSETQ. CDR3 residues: CASSWTIPGQGGTEAFF. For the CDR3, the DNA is TGCGCCAGCAGCTGGACCATACCGGGACAGGGGGGGACTGAAGCTTTCTTT.

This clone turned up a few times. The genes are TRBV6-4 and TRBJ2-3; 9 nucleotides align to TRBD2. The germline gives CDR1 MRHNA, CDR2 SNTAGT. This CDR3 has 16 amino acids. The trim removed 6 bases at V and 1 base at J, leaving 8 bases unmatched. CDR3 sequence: CASSARAGGGTDTQYF. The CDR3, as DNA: TGTGCCAGCAGCGCCAGAGCGGGAGGTGGCACAGATACGCAGTATTTT.

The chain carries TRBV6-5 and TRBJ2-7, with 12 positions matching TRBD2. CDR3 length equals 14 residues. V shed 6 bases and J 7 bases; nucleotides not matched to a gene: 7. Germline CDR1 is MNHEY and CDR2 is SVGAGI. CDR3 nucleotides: TGTGCCAGCAGATCTAGCGGGGGGGCAGGAGAGCAGTACTTC. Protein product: CASRSSGGAGEQYF.

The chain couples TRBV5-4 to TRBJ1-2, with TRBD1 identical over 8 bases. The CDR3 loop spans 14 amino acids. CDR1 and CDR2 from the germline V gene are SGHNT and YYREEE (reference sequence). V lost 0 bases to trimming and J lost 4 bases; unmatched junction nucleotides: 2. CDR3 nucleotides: TGTGCCAGCAGCTTGGGACAGGGGCTCTATGGCTACACCTTC. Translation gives CASSLGQGLYGYTF. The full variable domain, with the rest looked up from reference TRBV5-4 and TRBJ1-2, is ETGVTQSPTHLIKTRGQQVTLRCSSQSGHNTVSWYQQALGQGPQFIFQYYREEENGRGNFPPRFSGLQFPNYSSELNVNALELDDSALYLCASSLGQGLYGYTFGSGTRLTVV.

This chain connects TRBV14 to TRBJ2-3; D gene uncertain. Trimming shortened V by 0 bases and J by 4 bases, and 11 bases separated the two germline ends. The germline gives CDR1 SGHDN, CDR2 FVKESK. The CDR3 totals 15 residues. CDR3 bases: TGTGCCAGCAGCCAAGATTTCAGTTACCCAGATACGCAGTATTTT. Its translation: CASSQDFSYPDTQYF.

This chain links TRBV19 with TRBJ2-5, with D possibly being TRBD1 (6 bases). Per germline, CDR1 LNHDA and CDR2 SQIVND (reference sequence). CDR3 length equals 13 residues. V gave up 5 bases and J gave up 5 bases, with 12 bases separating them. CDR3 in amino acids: CASSVTGLETQYF. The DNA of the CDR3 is TGTGCCAGTAGTGTAACAGGGTTGGAGACCCAGTACTTC.

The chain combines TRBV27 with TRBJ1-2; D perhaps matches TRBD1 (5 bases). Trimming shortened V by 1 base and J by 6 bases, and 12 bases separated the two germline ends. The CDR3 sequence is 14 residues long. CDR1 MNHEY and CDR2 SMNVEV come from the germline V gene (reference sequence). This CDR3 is CASSLLAGKDGYTF. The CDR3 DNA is TGTGCCAGCAGTTTATTAGCAGGGAAGGATGGCTACACCTTC.

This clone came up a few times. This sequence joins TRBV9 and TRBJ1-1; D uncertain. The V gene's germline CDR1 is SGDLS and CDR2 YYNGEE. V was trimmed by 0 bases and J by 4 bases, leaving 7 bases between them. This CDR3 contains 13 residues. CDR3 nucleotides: TGTGCCAGCAGCGTAGCACCGGGCACTGAAGCTTTCTTT. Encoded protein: CASSVAPGTEAFF.

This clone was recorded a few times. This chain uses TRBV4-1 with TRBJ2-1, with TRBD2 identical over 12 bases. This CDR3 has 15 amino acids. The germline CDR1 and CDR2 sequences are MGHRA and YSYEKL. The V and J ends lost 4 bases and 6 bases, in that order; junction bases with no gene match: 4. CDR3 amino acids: CASSPGLAGPNEQFF. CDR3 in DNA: TGCGCCAGCAGCCCGGGACTAGCGGGCCCCAATGAGCAGTTCTTC.